This entry lists 20 T cell receptor beta chains sequenced from one sample in a study of identical twins. From the 5' RACE reads, TCRdb called clonotypes with MiXCR, one entry per CDR3 protein. The repertoire holds a few hundred thousand distinct CDR3 sequences, with over 8.5% as singletons. These data are also associated with another study on yellow fever vaccine responses in identical twins.

The source material was PBMCs. The source of these receptors is a woman aged 18 to 35 in good health.

This clonotype showed up just a few times. The chain carries TRBV6-5 and TRBJ2-5; D unclear. V lost 0 bases and J 1 base, leaving 12 bases between the germline ends. The CDR3 extends over 16 amino acids. Per germline, CDR1 MNHEY and CDR2 SVGAGI. Here the CDR3 reads CASSYSWLQSQETQYF. In DNA form, the CDR3 reads TGTGCCAGCAGTTACTCGTGGTTACAGAGCCAAGAGACCCAGTACTTC.

This clonotype was seen only a few times. CDR3 loop: CATSDLSWGPQHF. In DNA, the CDR3 is TGTGCCACCAGTGACCTTTCCTGGGGGCCCCAGCATTTT. This chain uses TRBV24-1 with TRBJ1-5; unclear D gene. This CDR3 has 13 residues. Looked up from germline, CDR1 is KGHDR and CDR2 is SFDVKD. V shed 4 bases and J shed 9 bases, with 12 bases lying between them.

In the case of this clonotype: The junction departs from the called germline gene at one end, perhaps through a read error. CDR3 in amino acids: CSSSLRPLPDTQYF. Here the CDR3 DNA reads TGTTCCAGCAGCTTAAGACCCCTCCCGGATACGCAGTATTTT. The chain uses TRBV7-2 and TRBJ2-3; D unclear. CDR3 length: 14 amino acids. Looked up from germline, CDR1 is SGHTA and CDR2 is FQGNSA.

This sequence joins TRBV5-1 and TRBJ2-3; TRBD2 aligns across 8 bases. From germline, CDR1 is SGHRS and CDR2 YFSETQ. The CDR3 spans 15 residues. Trimming at V came to 5 bases and at J to 0 bases, leaving 5 bases not matched to a gene. The CDR3 region has the DNA TGCGCCAGCAGAAATAGCGGGGCTAGCACAGATACGCAGTATTTT. Its protein is CASRNSGASTDTQYF.

Concerning this clonotype itself: A junction end diverges from the germline sequence, so it may reflect a read error. The chain has TRBV7-8 and TRBJ2-2; 11 bases are a match to TRBD2. This CDR3 spans 19 amino acids. Germline V CDR1 and CDR2: SGHVS, FQNEAQ. CDR3 sequence reads: CASSLYIAGGITNTRELFF. The CDR3 region has the DNA TGTGCCAGCAGCTTATATATAGCGGGGGGGATAACGAACACCAGGGAGCTGTTTTTT. The variable domain in full, completed from reference TRBV7-8 and TRBJ2-2, reads GAGVSQSPRYKVAKRGQDVALRCDPISGHVSLFWYQQALGQGPEFLTYFQNEAQLDKSGLPSDRFFAERPEGSVSTLKIQRTQQEDSAVYLCASSLYIAGGITNTRELFFGEGSRLTVL.

This clonotype was seen ten or more times. The rearrangement joins TRBV27 to TRBJ2-1; 9 nucleotides agree with TRBD2. Germline loops: CDR1 MNHEY, CDR2 SMNVEV (reference sequence). The CDR3 totals 14 residues. V trimming: 8 bases; J trimming: 7 bases; junction bases outside the gene matches: 9. CDR3 DNA: TGTGCCAGCCAAGAGAGCGGGGGGATTAATGAGCAGTTCTTC. This gives the protein CASQESGGINEQFF.

V and J are TRBV20-1 and TRBJ2-7, with D tentatively TRBD1 (5 bases). V dropped 6 bases and J dropped 2 bases, with 14 bases sitting between them. The CDR3 contains 13 residues. Germline V gene sequence: CDR1 DFQATT, CDR2 SNEGSKA (reference sequence). CDR3 in DNA: TGCAGTGCAGCACAGGACACAGCCTACGAGCAGTACTTC. As protein: CSAAQDTAYEQYF.

This clonotype was picked up a small number of times. The chain links TRBV6-2 or TRBV6-3 to TRBJ2-7, with TRBD1 identical over 8 bases. The V segment lost 0 bases and the J segment 5 bases; nucleotides outside the gene matches: 12. CDR1 and CDR2 (germline): MNHEY, SVGEGT. CDR3 length: 17 residues. CDR3 protein: CASSYSNPGQGFDEQYF. The DNA of the CDR3 is TGTGCCAGCAGTTACTCGAACCCTGGACAGGGTTTCGACGAGCAGTACTTC.

This clonotype was counted at least ten times. V is TRBV4-3 and J is TRBJ2-1; 10 bases match TRBD2. This CDR3 contains 17 residues. After removal of 2 bases from V and 5 bases from J, the junction contained 9 bases not matched to a gene. Germline V gene sequence: CDR1 LGHNA, CDR2 YSLEER. CDR3 in amino acids: CASSQTLAGARDNEQFF. The CDR3 coding sequence is TGCGCCAGCAGCCAAACTCTAGCGGGGGCTAGGGACAATGAGCAGTTCTTC.

V is TRBV29-1 and J is TRBJ2-1; D perhaps matches TRBD2 (6 bases). The CDR3 loop spans 13 amino acids. CDR1 is SQVTM and CDR2 is ANQGSEA in the germline V gene. Trimming removed 5 bases from V and 0 bases from J, with 8 bases in between. Here the CDR3 DNA reads TGCAGCGTTTTCGGGAGCTCCTACAATGAGCAGTTCTTC. It specifies CSVFGSSYNEQFF.

The gene calls are TRBV28 and TRBJ1-2; a possible D gene is TRBD1 (6 bases). In germline, CDR1 is MDHEN, CDR2 SYDVKM. This CDR3 spans 16 amino acids. Between the trimmed V and J ends, which lost 2 bases and 1 base, there was a span of 14 bases. The CDR3: CASSLKFWTDNYGYTF. The CDR3 bases are TGTGCCAGCAGTTTAAAGTTCTGGACAGATAACTATGGCTACACCTTC.

The sample holds a few counts of this clonotype. The chain has TRBV6-4 and TRBJ2-1; 8 nucleotides agree with TRBD1. This CDR3 has 14 residues. With 0 bases clipped from V and 8 bases from J, the junction kept 3 bases outside the gene matches. CDR1 is MRHNA, CDR2 SNTAGT, per germline. CDR3 in DNA: TGTGCCAGCAGTGACTCGGCAGGGGGCCATGAGCAGTTCTTC. Translated, it gives CASSDSAGGHEQFF.

The gene calls are TRBV6-2 or TRBV6-3 and TRBJ2-3; tentative D call: TRBD2 (6 bases). The CDR3 runs to 15 residues. The germline V gene encodes CDR1 MNHEY and CDR2 SVGEGT. Between the trimmed V and J ends, which lost 6 bases and 3 bases, there was a span of 16 bases. CDR3: CASRGGASRTDTQYF. For the CDR3, the DNA is TGTGCCAGCAGAGGCGGGGCTTCAAGGACAGATACGCAGTATTTT.

Note on this clonotype: Just one base apart from a much larger clone, this may be a read error. The chain links TRBV29-1 to TRBJ2-6; TRBD1 is a possible D gene (5 bases). Germline CDR1 SQVTM, CDR2 ANQGSEA. The CDR3 is made up of 12 amino acids. The CDR3 DNA follows: TGCAGCGTAGACTCTGGGGCCAAAGTCCTGACTTTC. Translated: CSVDSGAKVLTF.

The sample holds many counts of this clonotype. The CDR3 coding sequence is TGCAGTGCTAGTTTAAAGGGATACTCCTACGAGCAGTACTTC. It translates to CSASLKGYSYEQYF. This chain links TRBV20-1 with TRBJ2-7; D ambiguous. The length of the CDR3 is 14 residues. Trimming stripped 3 bases from V and 0 bases from J, with 12 bases between. The germline CDR1 and CDR2 sequences are DFQATT and SNEGSKA (reference sequence).

This chain joins TRBV14 and TRBJ2-1; TRBD2 matches 14 bases. CDR3 length: 19 residues. Germline CDR1 is SGHDN and CDR2 is FVKESK. The ends lost 2 bases at V and 0 bases at J; junction bases unmatched: 6. The CDR3 DNA follows: TGTGCCAGCAGCCAATGGGGGACTAGCGGGAGTCGCTCCTACAATGAGCAGTTCTTC. Protein product: CASSQWGTSGSRSYNEQFF.

This clonotype was observed at least ten times. The CDR3 coding sequence is TGCGCCAGCAGTGAAGGGGGCGAGCAGTACTTC. It encodes CASSEGGEQYF. The rearrangement links TRBV10-2 to TRBJ2-7; tentative D call: TRBD1 (6 bases). V shed 3 bases and J shed 6 bases, with 6 bases lying between them. In germline, CDR1 is WSHSY, CDR2 SAAADI. The CDR3 is 11 amino acids.

The V call is TRBV28, the J call TRBJ2-7, with TRBD1 matching over 8 bases. This CDR3 is 13 amino acids long. Trimming took 11 bases from V and 3 from J; bases not matched to a gene: 9. Germline V gene sequence: CDR1 MDHEN, CDR2 SYDVKM. The CDR3 DNA reads TGTGCCGGCCGTGGACAGGGTCGCTACGAGCAGTACTTC. Translation: CAGRGQGRYEQYF. Full variable domain (remainder filled in from reference TRBV28 and TRBJ2-7): DVKVTQSSRYLVKRTGEKVFLECVQDMDHENMFWYRQDPGLGLRLIYFSYDVKMKEKGDIPEGYSVSREKKERFSLILESASTNQTSMYLCAGRGQGRYEQYFGPGTRLTVT.

This clonotype was recorded at least ten times. V is TRBV5-1 and J is TRBJ2-5; D not resolved. The CDR3 runs to 15 residues. In germline, CDR1 is SGHRS, CDR2 YFSETQ. V lost 0 bases and J lost 1, with 10 bases in between. The CDR3 sequence is CASSLVTGPQETQYF. DNA for the CDR3: TGCGCCAGCAGCTTGGTTACTGGCCCCCAAGAGACCCAGTACTTC.

This chain joins TRBV5-5 and TRBJ1-2, with TRBD1 matching 9 bases. Germline CDR1 SGHKS, CDR2 YYEKEE (reference sequence). The CDR3 is 14 amino acids. Unmatched junction bases numbered 1, after V lost 0 bases and J lost 4 bases. As DNA, the CDR3 is TGTGCCAGCAGCTTGGACAGGGGGCCCTATGGCTACACCTTC. It specifies CASSLDRGPYGYTF.